This T cell receptor (beta chain) was identified during a study of cytomegalovirus exposure and HLA in healthy donors. The germline gives CDR1 LNHDA, CDR2 SQIVND (reference sequence). V shed 5 bases and J shed 0 bases, with 11 bases lying between them. There are 15 residues in the CDR3. PCR employed 60 Vbeta and 13 Jbeta primers. Method: immunoSEQ multiplex PCR; TCRdb's copy keeps in-frame clones and lacks some. The profile shows some 150,000 clones, about 85% of them singletons. The study, taken as a whole, reports: Cytomegalovirus-associated TCR beta chains were listed, numbering some 150.

Note on this clone: What it binds is not known.

The origin of this receptor is a human donor in good health. The J gene is TRBJ2-4, the V gene TRBV19, with D perhaps TRBD1 (5 bases). Sample: PBMCs. The DNA of the CDR3 is TGTGCCAGTAGTGCCAGGGTTCTAGCCAAAAACATTCAGTACTTC. Protein product: CASSARVLAKNIQYF.